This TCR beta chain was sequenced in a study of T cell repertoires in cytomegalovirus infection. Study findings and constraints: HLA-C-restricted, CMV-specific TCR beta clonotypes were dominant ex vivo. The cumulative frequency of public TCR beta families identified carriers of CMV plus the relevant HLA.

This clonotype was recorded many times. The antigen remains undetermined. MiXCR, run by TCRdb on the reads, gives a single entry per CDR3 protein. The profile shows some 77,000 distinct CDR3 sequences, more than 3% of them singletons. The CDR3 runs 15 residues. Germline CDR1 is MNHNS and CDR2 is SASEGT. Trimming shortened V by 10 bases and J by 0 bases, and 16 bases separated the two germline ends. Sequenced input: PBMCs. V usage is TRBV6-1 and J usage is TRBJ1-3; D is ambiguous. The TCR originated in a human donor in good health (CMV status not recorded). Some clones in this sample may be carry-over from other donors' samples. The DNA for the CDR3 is TGTGCCACCACTCTAGGACCGAACTCTGGAAACACCATATATTTT. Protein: CATTLGPNSGNTIYF.